The 17 T cell receptor beta chains below all came from one sample that was sequenced in a study of human T cells and chemical hapten exposure. Using its own MiXCR run on the RACE reads, TCRdb lists one record per CDR3 protein. The sample includes roughly 100,000 distinct CDR3 sequences, 9.5% to 11% seen only once; the top ten take around 3.5%. The time point is: patch test 1, 2 weeks after DPC sensitization. Documented treatment: therapeutic diphenylcyclopropenone sensitization with weekly scalp DPC. Source: whole blood, taken in connection with sensitization to the hapten diphenylcyclopropenone (DPC). The receptors were gathered from a woman between 40 and 50 years old with alopecia areata. Some clones in this sample may be carry-over from other donors' samples.

This clonotype was counted between two and nine times. V is TRBV3-2 and J is TRBJ2-1. TRBV3-2 is a listed pseudogene. The CDR3 contains 17 residues. CDR3 coding DNA: TGTGCCAGCAGCCAAAGCTGTTGGCAGAGCTCCTACAATGAGCAGTTCTTC. The encoded protein is CASSQSCWQSSYNEQFF.

The chain uses TRBV29-1 and TRBJ2-7, with 7 bases lining up with TRBD1. Germline CDR1 is SQVTM and CDR2 is ANQGSEA. The CDR3 sequence is 15 residues long. J lost 5 bases, V lost 1 base, and 11 bases had no gene match. Here the CDR3 DNA reads TGCAGCGTTGAAGGGCCCGGACAGGTGAGCGACGAGCAGTACTTC. Protein sequence: CSVEGPGQVSDEQYF.

This clonotype was picked up many times. The chain employs TRBV7-2 and TRBJ1-1; 9 bases fit TRBD1. This CDR3 contains 15 residues. Trimming cost V 5 bases and J 11 bases; bases outside gene matches: 15. Looked up from germline, CDR1 is SGHTA and CDR2 is FQGNSA. CDR3 nucleotides: TGTGCCAGCAGCCCCCACCTATCGACAGGGGGGGTGGCTTTCTTT. Encoded protein: CASSPHLSTGGVAFF.

This clonotype was observed a few times. This chain links TRBV7-2 with TRBJ2-1, with D unresolved. V was trimmed by 3 bases and J by 7 bases, leaving 10 bases between them. CDR3 length: 13 amino acids. The V gene's germline CDR1 is SGHTA and CDR2 FQGNSA. The CDR3 DNA reads TGTGCCAGCAGCTTCTCTTATGTGAATGAGCAGTTCTTC. Translation gives CASSFSYVNEQFF.

This clonotype was picked up a small number of times. This chain joins TRBV7-2 and TRBJ1-1; D is ambiguous. Germline CDR1 and CDR2: SGHTA and FQGNSA. This CDR3 region has 14 residues. Trimming left V 5 bases short and J 2 bases short, with 12 bases between. CDR3 DNA: TGTGCCAGCAGCCCCCAGGTTTTAAACACTGAAGCTTTCTTT. Residues: CASSPQVLNTEAFF.

This clonotype was observed at least ten times. The rearrangement uses TRBV4-3 and TRBJ1-2; D remains ambiguous. Trimming took 2 bases from V and 0 from J, leaving 4 bases between them. Germline V gene data show CDR1 as LGHNA and CDR2 as YSLEER. This CDR3 has 13 amino acids. CDR3 DNA: TGCGCCAGCAGCCAAAACGCTAACTATGGCTACACCTTC. Its translation is CASSQNANYGYTF.

This clonotype has more than one count but fewer than ten. The CDR3 is CSARDSLNSGNTIYF. DNA for the CDR3: TGCAGTGCTAGAGATTCCCTTAACTCTGGAAACACCATATATTTT. The chain recombines TRBV20-1 with TRBJ1-3, with D unclear. Germline V gene sequence: CDR1 DFQATT, CDR2 SNEGSKA (reference sequence). Between the trimmed V and J ends, which lost 0 bases and 0 bases, there was a span of 9 bases. The CDR3 covers 15 residues.

This clonotype was seen a few times. This CDR3 reads CASRDGGPQHF. The CDR3 DNA reads TGTGCCAGCAGGGATGGTGGGCCCCAGCATTTT. V and J are TRBV6-2 or TRBV6-3 and TRBJ1-5; D uncertain. This CDR3 contains 11 residues. Trimming left V 6 bases short and J 9 bases short, with 9 bases between. The germline V gene has CDR1 MNHEY and CDR2 SVGEGT.

The V call is TRBV21-1, the J call TRBJ1-6; the table's D call of TRBD1 was not tested on the DNA. TRBV21-1 corresponds to a pseudogene. The CDR3 has 18 residues. CDR3 DNA sequence: TGTGCCAGCAGCAGCCGGGACAGGGGTTTCCCCTATAATTCACCCCTCCACTTT. It codes for CASSSRDRGFPYNSPLHF.

This clonotype was seen ten or more times. This chain connects TRBV19 to TRBJ2-7; 13 bases map to TRBD2. The CDR3 is 15 amino acids. The J segment lost 2 bases and the V segment lost 3 bases, leaving 1 base of the junction unmatched. The germline V gene encodes CDR1 LNHDA and CDR2 SQIVND (reference sequence). CDR3 bases: TGTGCCAGTAGTATCGGACTAGCGGGGGCCTACGAGCAGTACTTC. Protein: CASSIGLAGAYEQYF. Complete variable domain (other parts from reference TRBV19 and TRBJ2-7): DGGITQSPKYLFRKEGQNVTLSCEQNLNHDAMYWYRQDPGQGLRLIYYSQIVNDFQKGDIAEGYSVSREKKESFPLTVTSAQKNPTAFYLCASSIGLAGAYEQYFGPGTRLTVT.

The gene calls are TRBV29-1 and TRBJ2-3, with D unclear. CDR3 length equals 13 residues. V lost 6 bases, J lost 3 bases, and 13 bases lay in between. Germline lookup yields CDR1 SQVTM and CDR2 ANQGSEA. The CDR3 spells CSVEKTPTDTQYF. CDR3 coding DNA: TGCAGCGTGGAGAAAACCCCGACAGATACGCAGTATTTT.

This clonotype was seen a handful of times. This chain connects TRBV4-1 to TRBJ2-2; TRBD2 might be the D (6 bases). Germline V gene lookup returns CDR1 MGHRA and CDR2 YSYEKL. V dropped 3 bases and J dropped 6 bases, with 11 bases sitting between them. The CDR3 extends over 14 amino acids. CDR3 protein: CASSQEGMAGELFF. CDR3 sequence (DNA): TGCGCCAGCAGCCAGGAGGGTATGGCCGGGGAGCTGTTTTTT.

The chain carries TRBV6-5 and TRBJ2-3; 12 bases match TRBD2. Unmatched junction bases numbered 7, after V lost 5 bases and J lost 7 bases. Germline CDR1 is MNHEY and CDR2 is SVGAGI. The CDR3 has 15 residues. Here the CDR3 DNA reads TGTGCCAGCAGTCTCCTGACTAGCGGGAGTAATACGCAGTATTTT. Its protein product is CASSLLTSGSNTQYF.

This clonotype was seen at least ten times. The chain uses TRBV4-2 and TRBJ2-7; 9 positions agree with TRBD2. The CDR3 is 16 amino acids. With 1 base clipped from V and 2 bases from J, the junction kept 6 bases outside the gene matches. In germline, CDR1 is LGHNA, CDR2 YNFKEQ. The CDR3 coding sequence is TGTGCCAGCAGCCAAGCTAGCGGGATCCCCACCTACGAGCAGTACTTC. Protein product: CASSQASGIPTYEQYF.

This clonotype was observed a handful of times. The chain recombines TRBV20-1 with TRBJ2-1; 8 nucleotides line up with TRBD2. This CDR3 has 15 residues. The V and J ends lost 6 bases and 7 bases, in that order; junction bases with no gene match: 14. CDR1 and CDR2 from the germline V gene are DFQATT and SNEGSKA (reference sequence). CDR3 sequence reads: CSAGSPREGRNEQFF. In nucleotides, the CDR3 is TGCAGTGCCGGGTCCCCCCGGGAGGGCAGAAATGAGCAGTTCTTC.

This clonotype was detected only a few times. The chain combines TRBV5-6 with TRBJ2-2; 9 nucleotides align to TRBD2. The CDR3 runs to 16 residues. Germline CDR1 reads SGHDT; CDR2 reads YYEEEE. With 0 bases clipped from V and 5 bases from J, the junction kept 5 bases outside the gene matches. The CDR3 DNA reads as TGTGCCAGCAGCTTGGGTAGCGGGGGTCGGACCGGGGAGCTGTTTTTT. This gives the protein CASSLGSGGRTGELFF.

This chain links TRBV20-1 with TRBJ2-7, with D unclear. Trimming took 2 bases from V and 6 from J, leaving 11 bases between them. The length of the CDR3 is 12 residues. The V gene's germline CDR1 is DFQATT and CDR2 SNEGSKA (reference sequence). The CDR3, as DNA: TGCAGTGCTAGATTAGACGGCCGCGAGCAGTACTTC. Translation: CSARLDGREQYF.